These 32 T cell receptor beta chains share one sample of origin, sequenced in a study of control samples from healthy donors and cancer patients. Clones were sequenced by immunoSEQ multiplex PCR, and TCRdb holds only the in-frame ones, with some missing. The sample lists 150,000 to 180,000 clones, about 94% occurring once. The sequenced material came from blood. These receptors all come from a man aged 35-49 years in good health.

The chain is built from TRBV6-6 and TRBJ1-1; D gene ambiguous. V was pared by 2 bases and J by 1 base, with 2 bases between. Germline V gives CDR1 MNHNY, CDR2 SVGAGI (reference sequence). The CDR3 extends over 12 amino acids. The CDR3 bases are TGTGCCAGCAGTTACGCGAACACTGAAGCTTTCTTT. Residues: CASSYANTEAFF.

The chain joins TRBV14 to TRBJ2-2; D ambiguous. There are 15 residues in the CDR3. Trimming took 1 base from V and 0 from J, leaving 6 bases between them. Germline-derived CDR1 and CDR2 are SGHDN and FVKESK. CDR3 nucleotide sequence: TGTGCCAGCAGCCAAGGGCGGACGAACACCGGGGAGCTGTTTTTT. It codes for CASSQGRTNTGELFF.

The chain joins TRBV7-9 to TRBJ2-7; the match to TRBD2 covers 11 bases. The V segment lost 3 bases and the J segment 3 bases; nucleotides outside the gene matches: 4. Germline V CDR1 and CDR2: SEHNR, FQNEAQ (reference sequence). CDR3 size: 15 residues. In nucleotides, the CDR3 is TGTGCCAGCAGCTTTAGCGGGGGGGCGGACTACGAGCAGTACTTC. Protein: CASSFSGGADYEQYF.

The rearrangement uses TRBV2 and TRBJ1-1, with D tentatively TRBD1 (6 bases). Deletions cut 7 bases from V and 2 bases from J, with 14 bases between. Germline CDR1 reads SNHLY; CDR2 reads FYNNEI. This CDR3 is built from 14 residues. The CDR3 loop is CASIHADSNTEAFF. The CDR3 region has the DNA TGTGCCAGCATTCATGCGGACAGTAACACTGAAGCTTTCTTT.

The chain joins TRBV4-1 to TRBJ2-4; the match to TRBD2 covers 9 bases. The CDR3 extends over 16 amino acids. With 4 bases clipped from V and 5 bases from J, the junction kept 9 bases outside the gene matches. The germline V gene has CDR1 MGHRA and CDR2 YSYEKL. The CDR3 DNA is TGCGCCAGCAGCCCCTGGTCTAGCGGGGACCAAAACATTCAGTACTTC. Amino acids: CASSPWSSGDQNIQYF.

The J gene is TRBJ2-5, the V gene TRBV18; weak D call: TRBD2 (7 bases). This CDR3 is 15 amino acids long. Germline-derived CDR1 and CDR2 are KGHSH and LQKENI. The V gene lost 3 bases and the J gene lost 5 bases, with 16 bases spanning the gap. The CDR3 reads CASSPLPGGEETQYF. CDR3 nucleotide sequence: TGTGCCAGCTCACCGCTTCCGGGGGGCGAGGAGACCCAGTACTTC.

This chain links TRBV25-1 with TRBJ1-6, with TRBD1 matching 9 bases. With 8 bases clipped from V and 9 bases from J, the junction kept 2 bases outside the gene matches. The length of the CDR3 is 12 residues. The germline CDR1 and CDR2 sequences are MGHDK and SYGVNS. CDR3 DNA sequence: TGTGCCAGCGGGACAGGGATTTCACCCCTCCACTTT. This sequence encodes CASGTGISPLHF.

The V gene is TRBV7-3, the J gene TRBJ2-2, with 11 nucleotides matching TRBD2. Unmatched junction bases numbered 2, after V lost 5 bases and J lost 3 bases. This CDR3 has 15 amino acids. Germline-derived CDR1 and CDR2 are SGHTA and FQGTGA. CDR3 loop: CASSPGLADTGELFF. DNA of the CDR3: TGTGCCAGCAGCCCGGGACTAGCGGACACCGGGGAGCTGTTTTTT.

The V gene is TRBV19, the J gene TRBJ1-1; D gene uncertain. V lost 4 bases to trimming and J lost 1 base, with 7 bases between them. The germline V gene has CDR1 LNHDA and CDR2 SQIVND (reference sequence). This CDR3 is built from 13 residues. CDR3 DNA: TGTGCCAGTAGTAGGATACCGAACACTGAAGCTTTCTTT. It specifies CASSRIPNTEAFF.

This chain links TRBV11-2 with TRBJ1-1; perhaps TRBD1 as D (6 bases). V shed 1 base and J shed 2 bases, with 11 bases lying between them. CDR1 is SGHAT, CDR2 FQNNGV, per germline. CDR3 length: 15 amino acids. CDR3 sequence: CASSLGPGANTEAFF. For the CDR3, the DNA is TGTGCCAGCAGCTTAGGTCCAGGGGCCAACACTGAAGCTTTCTTT. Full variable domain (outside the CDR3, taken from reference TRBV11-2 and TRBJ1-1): EAGVAQSPRYKIIEKRQSVAFWCNPISGHATLYWYQQILGQGPKLLIQFQNNGVVDDSQLPKDRFSAERLKGVDSTLKIQPAKLEDSAVYLCASSLGPGANTEAFFGQGTRLTVV.

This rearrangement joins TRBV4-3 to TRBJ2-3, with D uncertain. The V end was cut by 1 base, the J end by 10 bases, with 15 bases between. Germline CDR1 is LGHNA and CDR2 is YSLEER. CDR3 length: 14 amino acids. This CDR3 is CASSQAGWASAQYF. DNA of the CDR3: TGCGCCAGCAGCCAAGCGGGTTGGGCTAGTGCGCAGTATTTT.

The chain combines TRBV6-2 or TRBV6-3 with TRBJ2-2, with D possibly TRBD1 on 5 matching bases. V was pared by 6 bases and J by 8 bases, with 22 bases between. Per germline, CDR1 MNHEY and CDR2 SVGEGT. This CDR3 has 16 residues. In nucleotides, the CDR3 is TGTGCCAGCAGGCCTCCCGTGACAGATCGACGAGGGGAGCTGTTTTTT. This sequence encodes CASRPPVTDRRGELFF.

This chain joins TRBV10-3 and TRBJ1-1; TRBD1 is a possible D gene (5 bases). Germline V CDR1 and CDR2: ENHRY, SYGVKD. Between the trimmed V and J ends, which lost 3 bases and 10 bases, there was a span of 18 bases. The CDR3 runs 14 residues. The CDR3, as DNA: TGTGCCATCAGTGATTGGAACAGGCCTATGGGAGCTTTCTTT. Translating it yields CAISDWNRPMGAFF.

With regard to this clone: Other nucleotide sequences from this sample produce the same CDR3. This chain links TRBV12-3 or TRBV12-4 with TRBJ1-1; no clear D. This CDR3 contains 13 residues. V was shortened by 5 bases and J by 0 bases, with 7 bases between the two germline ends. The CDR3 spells CASSPGLNTEAFF. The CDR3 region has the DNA TGTGCCAGCAGTCCCGGACTGAACACTGAAGCTTTCTTT.

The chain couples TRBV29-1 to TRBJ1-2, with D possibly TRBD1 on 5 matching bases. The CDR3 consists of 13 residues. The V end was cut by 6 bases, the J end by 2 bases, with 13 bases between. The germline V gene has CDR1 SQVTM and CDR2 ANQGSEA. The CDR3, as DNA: TGCAGCGTATACCGGGGGACCAACTATGGCTACACCTTC. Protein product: CSVYRGTNYGYTF.

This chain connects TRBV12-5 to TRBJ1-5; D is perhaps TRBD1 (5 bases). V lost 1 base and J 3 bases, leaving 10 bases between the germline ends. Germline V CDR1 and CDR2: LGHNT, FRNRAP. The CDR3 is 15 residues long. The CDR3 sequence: CASGLGQSSNQPQHF. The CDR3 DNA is TGTGCTAGTGGTTTGGGACAGTCTTCCAATCAGCCCCAGCATTTT.

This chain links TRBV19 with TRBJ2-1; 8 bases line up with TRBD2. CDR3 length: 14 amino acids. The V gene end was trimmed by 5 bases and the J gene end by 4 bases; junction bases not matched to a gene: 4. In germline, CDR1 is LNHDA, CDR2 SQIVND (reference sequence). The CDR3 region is CASSLPSGYNEQFF. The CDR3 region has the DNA TGTGCCAGTAGTCTCCCTAGCGGGTACAATGAGCAGTTCTTC.

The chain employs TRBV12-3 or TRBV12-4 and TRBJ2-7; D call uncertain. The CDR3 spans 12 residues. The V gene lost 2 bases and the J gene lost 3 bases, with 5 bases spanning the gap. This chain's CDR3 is CASSLTDYEQYF. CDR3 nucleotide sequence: TGTGCCAGCAGTTTAACAGACTACGAGCAGTACTTC.

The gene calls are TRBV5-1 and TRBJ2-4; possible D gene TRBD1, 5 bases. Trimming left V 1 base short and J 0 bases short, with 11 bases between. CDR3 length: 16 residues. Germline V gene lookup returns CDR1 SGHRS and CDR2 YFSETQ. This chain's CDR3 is CASSLWSTVAKNIQYF. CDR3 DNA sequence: TGCGCCAGCAGCTTGTGGTCGACAGTAGCCAAAAACATTCAGTACTTC. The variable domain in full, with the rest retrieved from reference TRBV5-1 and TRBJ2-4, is KAGVTQTPRYLIKTRGQQVTLSCSPISGHRSVSWYQQTPGQGLQFLFEYFSETQRNKGNFPGRFSGRQFSNSRSEMNVSTLELGDSALYLCASSLWSTVAKNIQYFGAGTRLSVL.

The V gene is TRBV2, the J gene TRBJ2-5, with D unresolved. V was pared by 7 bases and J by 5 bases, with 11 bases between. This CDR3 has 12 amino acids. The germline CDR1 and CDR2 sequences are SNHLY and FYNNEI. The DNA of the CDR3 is TGTGCCAGCAACCAGGTTCTGGAGACCCAGTACTTC. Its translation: CASNQVLETQYF.

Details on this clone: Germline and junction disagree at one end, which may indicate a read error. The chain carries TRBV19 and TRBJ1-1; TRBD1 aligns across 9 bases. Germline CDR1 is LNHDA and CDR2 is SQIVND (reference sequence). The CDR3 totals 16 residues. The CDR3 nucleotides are TGTGCCAGTAAAATAACGGGGGACAGGGTGAAGACTGAAGCTTTCTTT. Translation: CASKITGDRVKTEAFF.

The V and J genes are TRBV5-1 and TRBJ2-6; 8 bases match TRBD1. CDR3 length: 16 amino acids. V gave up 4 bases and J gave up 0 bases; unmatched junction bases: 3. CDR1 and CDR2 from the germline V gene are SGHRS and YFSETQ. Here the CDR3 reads CASSPGQASGANVLTF. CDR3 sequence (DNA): TGCGCCAGCAGCCCGGGACAGGCCTCTGGGGCCAACGTCCTGACTTTC.

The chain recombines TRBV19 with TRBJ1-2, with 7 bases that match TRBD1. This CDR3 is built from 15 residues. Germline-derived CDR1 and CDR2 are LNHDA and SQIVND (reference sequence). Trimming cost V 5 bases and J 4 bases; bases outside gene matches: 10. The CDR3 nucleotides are TGTGCCAGTAGTGCACCGGGACAGAGCTTCTATGGCTACACCTTC. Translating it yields CASSAPGQSFYGYTF.

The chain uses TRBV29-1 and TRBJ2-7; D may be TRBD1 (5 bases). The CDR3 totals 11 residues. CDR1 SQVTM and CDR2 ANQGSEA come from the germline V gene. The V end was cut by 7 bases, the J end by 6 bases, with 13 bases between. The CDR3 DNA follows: TGCAGCGCCCTAGGCAGGGCCGAGCAGTACTTC. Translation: CSALGRAEQYF.

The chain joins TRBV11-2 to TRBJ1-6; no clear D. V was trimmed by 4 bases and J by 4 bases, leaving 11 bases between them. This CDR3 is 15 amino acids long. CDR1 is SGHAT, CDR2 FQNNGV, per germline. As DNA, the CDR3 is TGTGCCAGCAGCTGGACGGACGGTTATAATTCACCCCTCCACTTT. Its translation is CASSWTDGYNSPLHF.

The CDR3 sequence is CASRSGQTSTDTQYF. CDR3 in DNA: TGTGCAAGTCGCTCCGGGCAGACTAGCACAGATACGCAGTATTTT. This chain joins TRBV12-2 and TRBJ2-3. TRBV12-2 has pseudogene status. This CDR3 spans 15 amino acids.

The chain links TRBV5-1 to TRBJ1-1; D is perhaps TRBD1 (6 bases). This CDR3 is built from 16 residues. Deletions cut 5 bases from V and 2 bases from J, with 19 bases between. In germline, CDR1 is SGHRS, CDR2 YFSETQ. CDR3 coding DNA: TGCGCCAGCAGTTTCCACTGGACAGAAACCAACACTGAAGCTTTCTTT. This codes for CASSFHWTETNTEAFF. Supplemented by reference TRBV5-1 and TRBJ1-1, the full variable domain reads KAGVTQTPRYLIKTRGQQVTLSCSPISGHRSVSWYQQTPGQGLQFLFEYFSETQRNKGNFPGRFSGRQFSNSRSEMNVSTLELGDSALYLCASSFHWTETNTEAFFGQGTRLTVV.

CDR3 loop: CASSARDRDVYGYTF. The CDR3 DNA follows: TGTGCCAGCAGCGCTCGGGACAGGGATGTCTATGGCTACACCTTC. The J gene is TRBJ1-2, the V gene TRBV7-9; TRBD1 matches 9 bases. With V trimmed by 5 bases and J by 4 bases, 8 bases remained unmatched. The CDR3 totals 15 residues. Per germline, CDR1 SEHNR and CDR2 FQNEAQ (reference sequence).

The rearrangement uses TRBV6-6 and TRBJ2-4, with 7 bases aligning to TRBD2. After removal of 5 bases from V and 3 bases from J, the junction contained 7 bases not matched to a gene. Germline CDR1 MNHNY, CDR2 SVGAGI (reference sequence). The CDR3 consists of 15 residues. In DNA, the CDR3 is TGTGCCAGCAGTCCCAAGGCGGGGGTCAAAAACATTCAGTACTTC. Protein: CASSPKAGVKNIQYF.

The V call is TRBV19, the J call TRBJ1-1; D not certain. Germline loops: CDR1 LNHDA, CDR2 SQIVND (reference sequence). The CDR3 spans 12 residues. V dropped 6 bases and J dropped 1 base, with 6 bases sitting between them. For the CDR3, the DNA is TGTGCCAGTAGAGGTCGGAACACTGAAGCTTTCTTT. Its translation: CASRGRNTEAFF.

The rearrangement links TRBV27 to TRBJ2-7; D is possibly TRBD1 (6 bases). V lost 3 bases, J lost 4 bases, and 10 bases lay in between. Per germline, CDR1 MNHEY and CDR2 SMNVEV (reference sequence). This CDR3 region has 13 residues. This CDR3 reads CASSFLQGYEQYF. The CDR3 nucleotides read TGTGCCAGCAGTTTCCTGCAGGGGTACGAGCAGTACTTC.

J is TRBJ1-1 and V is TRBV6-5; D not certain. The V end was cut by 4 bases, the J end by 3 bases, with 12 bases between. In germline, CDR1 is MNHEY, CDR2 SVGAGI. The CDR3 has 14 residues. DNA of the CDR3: TGTGCCAGCAGTTCGTCCCAGACGGACACTGAAGCTTTCTTT. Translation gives CASSSSQTDTEAFF.